Only one count was recorded for the clone carrying this T cell receptor beta chain. Antigen: not known. Measured with immunoSEQ multiplex PCR; TCRdb has only the in-frame clones, and not every one. This sample has tens of thousands of clones, with over 65% found just once. Every patient was affected by relapse after autologous stem cell transplantation, while exposure to brentuximab vedotin was not uniform. This sample stems from a study of PD-1 blockade in classical Hodgkin lymphoma. The study's findings and limits: Complete responders entered with baseline diversity on par with newly diagnosed patients, the results showed.

Germline CDR1 and CDR2: MGHRA and YSYEKL. This CDR3 is built from 17 residues. Trimming removed 3 bases from V and 0 bases from J, with 18 bases in between. The receptor was isolated from a human donor with classical Hodgkin lymphoma. The sequencing here drew on peripheral blood mononuclear cells (PBMCs), taken at baseline. This chain links TRBV4-1 with TRBJ2-7; D may correspond to TRBD1 or TRBD2 (6 bases each). The CDR3 is CASSHLLGGTGSYEQYF. CDR3 sequence (DNA): TGCGCCAGCAGCCACCTACTAGGGGGGACCGGCTCCTACGAGCAGTACTTC.